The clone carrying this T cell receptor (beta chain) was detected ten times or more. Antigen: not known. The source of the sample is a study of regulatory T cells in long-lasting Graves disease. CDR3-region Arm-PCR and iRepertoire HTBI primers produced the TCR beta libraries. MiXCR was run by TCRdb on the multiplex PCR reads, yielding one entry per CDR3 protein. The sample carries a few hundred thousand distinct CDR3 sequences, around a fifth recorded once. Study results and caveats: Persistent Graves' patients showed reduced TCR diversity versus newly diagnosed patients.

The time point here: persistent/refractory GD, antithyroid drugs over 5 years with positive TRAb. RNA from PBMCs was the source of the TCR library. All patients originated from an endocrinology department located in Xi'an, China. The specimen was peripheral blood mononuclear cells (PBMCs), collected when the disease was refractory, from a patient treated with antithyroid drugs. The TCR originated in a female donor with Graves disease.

The CDR3 nucleotides are TGTGCCAGCAGTTTCGGGTCGGGCTACACCTTC. It encodes CASSFGSGYTF. The chain joins TRBV12-3 or TRBV12-4 to TRBJ1-2; D is undetermined. V was shortened by 3 bases and J by 8 bases, with 7 bases between the two germline ends. The CDR3 spans 11 residues.